This TCR beta chain was sequenced for a study of T-cell reconstitution after alpha-beta-depleted transplantation in children (TCRdb year 2016). As for the study more broadly: The study quantitatively tracked T-cell immune reconstitution after TCRalphabeta/CD19-depleted allogeneic hematopoietic cell transplantation in children using TCR repertoire profiling.

This clonotype showed up many times. Its antigen specificity is not known. No base quality information exists; no much larger clone differs at one position. The CDR3 runs 16 amino acids, cysteine and phenylalanine included. Only the CDR3 part of the read is kept: 48 bases, read in frame from the first base. CDR1 and CDR2 were assigned from the germline V gene as SGHRS and YFSETQ. V ends up 3 bases short and J 0 bases short, with an unmatched junction base count of 6. Beyond this particular receptor, the publication reports: Over subsequent months, a decline in hyperexpanded clone frequencies was noted, and after one year, T-cell counts and TCRbeta diversity were mostly ascribed to newly produced T cells. In some patients, the high TCRbeta diversity seen at day 60 was put down to recipient T cells and intrathymic progenitors that had survived conditioning. The apparently early recovery of alphabetaT-cell counts about two months after transplant reportedly depended on only several hundred rapidly expanded clones that came from non-depleted graft cells.

The label giving this sample's treatment or condition can be read as: allogeneic hematopoietic cell transplantation with graft depleted of TCRalphabeta T cells and CD19 B cells. The transplant recipients were children given TCRalphabeta/CD19-depleted allogeneic hematopoietic cell grafts. Libraries were built with PCR. Data came from an Illumina HiSeq 2500. To normalize quantification of the TCRbeta repertoire, the TCR libraries were built with molecular barcoding that relied on unique molecular identifiers. TCRdb reprocessed the public reads (quality trimming at Q25 with fastp, clone calling with MiXCR) and kept in-frame beta chains. Identical CDR3 proteins give one entry, which carries the most common genes and DNA. The sample includes some 150,000 distinct CDR3 sequences, with around 10% observed a single time. The top ten hold 15% to 20% of the sample.

The sequencing used PBMCs, mostly from graft donor cells, collected 180 days after TCRalphabeta/CD19-depleted stem cell transplant. The origin of this receptor is a female patient aged 2 to 10 who had a stem cell transplant for congenital amegakaryocytic thrombocytopenia, so the T cells may come from the graft donor. This chain is built from TRBV5-1 and TRBJ2-3; a stretch of 8 junction bases matches TRBD2. In nucleotide form, the sequence is TGCGCCAGCAGCTCCCTTGGCGGGAGGAGCACAGATACGCAGTATTTT. This translates into CASSSLGGRSTDTQYF.